One TCR beta chain is described in this entry. Profiled with immunoSEQ multiplex PCR; TCRdb holds only in-frame clones, not every one. The sample has about 180,000 clones, approximately 85% seen once. These data originate in a study of blood T cell repertoires in COVID-19. CDR1 and CDR2 (germline): SGHAT, FQNNGV. V gave up 3 bases and J gave up 6 bases; unmatched junction bases: 13. The CDR3 has 17 residues. This TCR was recovered from a human donor with active or convalescent COVID-19. The donor label of this sample is uncertain. The source material was peripheral blood. The V gene is TRBV11-2, the J gene TRBJ2-2; 7 positions match TRBD2. For the CDR3, the DNA is TGTGCCAGCAGCTTGGCTAGCGGAACCCCTCCCCCCGGGGAGCTGTTTTTT. The encoded protein is CASSLASGTPPPGELFF.